This T cell receptor beta chain was sequenced during a study of blood T cell repertoires in COVID-19. About the research overall: Samples taken during acute and convalescent COVID-19 were collected in the United States, Italy and Spain. Sources were T cells, B-cell-depleted T cells, or PBMCs; the material itself was cDNA or gDNA.

In the authors' workflow: Amplification with reference gene primers provided the estimates of nucleated cell counts. Generated by immunoSEQ multiplex PCR, the TCRdb table keeps only in-frame clones and is missing some. The V and J calls and clone size were taken over from that table, and D and trimming were inferred from the DNA. This sample has 170,000 or so clones, with 75% to 90% found just once. Comment on this clone: Other nucleotide sequences in the sample specify the same CDR3.

Germline V gene data show CDR1 as MDHEN and CDR2 as SYDVKM. Trimming removed 7 bases from V and 4 bases from J; junction bases left unmatched: 9. There are 14 residues in the CDR3. This receptor was obtained from a woman aged 55-75 years with acute or convalescent COVID-19. Sequencing input: peripheral blood. This chain joins TRBV28 and TRBJ2-7; 8 positions match TRBD1. CDR3 sequence: CASTQGAPTYEQYF. For the CDR3, the DNA is TGTGCCAGCACTCAGGGGGCGCCAACTTACGAGCAGTACTTC. Looking up the rest from reference TRBV28 and TRBJ2-7 gives the full variable domain: DVKVTQSSRYLVKRTGEKVFLECVQDMDHENMFWYRQDPGLGLRLIYFSYDVKMKEKGDIPEGYSVSREKKERFSLILESASTNQTSMYLCASTQGAPTYEQYFGPGTRLTVT.